The present entry profiles one T cell receptor beta chain with its context. These data originate in a study of cytomegalovirus exposure and HLA in healthy donors. Background on the study: The 120 validation repertoires and the roughly 670 first-cohort repertoires shared a platform, a later analysis reported.

J lost 6 bases, V lost 8 bases, and 11 bases had no gene match. CDR1 and CDR2 (germline): SQVTM, ANQGSEA. This CDR3 is built from 13 residues. Clones were sequenced by immunoSEQ multiplex PCR, and TCRdb holds only the in-frame ones, with some missing. The table has roughly 80,000 clones, around 94% seen once; the top ten hold less than 2.5%. This TCR was sampled from a woman younger than 30 in good health and CMV-seronegative. Specimen: PBMCs. The chain links TRBV29-1 to TRBJ1-2; 8 bases match TRBD1. The CDR3 coding sequence is TGCAGCTCGCTAAAGACAGGGGAGAATGGCTACACCTTC. Protein product: CSSLKTGENGYTF.